This entry concerns a single TCR beta chain. Germline and junction disagree at one end, which may indicate a read error. In the original workflow: The assay estimated nucleated cells by amplifying reference gene primers. Generated by immunoSEQ multiplex PCR, the TCRdb table keeps only in-frame clones and is missing some. V and J calls and clone size are those listed in that table; D and trimming were worked out from the DNA. The sample consists of 130,000 to 150,000 clones, 88% of them appearing once. The source of the sample is a study of blood T cell repertoires in COVID-19. Looking at the study overall: The study drew acute and convalescent COVID-19 samples from the United States, Italy and Spain.

The CDR3 contains 14 residues. Germline CDR1 is LGHNA and CDR2 is YSLEER. This receptor was obtained from a human donor in a cohort sampled during active COVID-19. Specimen: peripheral blood. The V and J genes are TRBV4-3 and TRBJ1-4; TRBD1 might be the D (6 bases). CDR3 amino acids: CASSQDLDSETESF. CDR3 bases: TGCGCCAGCAGCCAAGATTTGGACAGCGAGACTGAATCTTTT.